This is a list of T cell receptor beta chains from one sample in a study of blood T cell repertoires in COVID-19. Sequencing was performed with immunoSEQ multiplex PCR; in TCRdb, only in-frame clones are kept and a portion is missing. The sample has approximately 240,000 clones, around 80% seen once. Sequencing input: peripheral blood. These receptors all come from a woman of 80 years or more with active or convalescent COVID-19. Both conserved end residues are part of each CDR3.

v_gene	len	j_gene	CDR3aa
TRBV28	14	TRBJ1-6	CASSSDRGRSPLHF
TRBV5-6	11	TRBJ1-2	CASRSNYGYTF
TRBV5-4	14	TRBJ2-7	CASTLGDGRNEQYF
TRBV4-3	14	TRBJ2-1	CASSQSLGVNEQFF
TRBV5-1	15	TRBJ1-2	CASSLDDGVNYGYTF
TRBV12-5	11	TRBJ1-2	CASGLHSGYTF
TRBV20-1	9	TRBJ1-1	CSAQKEAFF
TRBV6-1	15	TRBJ1-2	CASSEREGFNYGYTF
TRBV19	12	TRBJ2-2	CASKRLTGELFF
TRBV5-1	20	TRBJ2-6	CASSLGRQGTFSTGANVLTF